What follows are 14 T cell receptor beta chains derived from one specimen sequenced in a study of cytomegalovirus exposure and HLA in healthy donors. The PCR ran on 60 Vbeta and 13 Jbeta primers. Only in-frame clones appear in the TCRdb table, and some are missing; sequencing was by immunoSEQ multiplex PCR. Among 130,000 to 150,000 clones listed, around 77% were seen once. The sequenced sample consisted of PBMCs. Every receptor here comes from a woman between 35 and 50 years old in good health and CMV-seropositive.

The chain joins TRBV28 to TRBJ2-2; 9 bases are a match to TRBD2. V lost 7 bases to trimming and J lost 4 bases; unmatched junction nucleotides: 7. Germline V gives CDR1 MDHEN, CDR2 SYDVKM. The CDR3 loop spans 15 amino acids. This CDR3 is CASKDPGLATGELFF. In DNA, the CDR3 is TGTGCCAGCAAGGACCCGGGACTAGCCACCGGGGAGCTGTTTTTT.

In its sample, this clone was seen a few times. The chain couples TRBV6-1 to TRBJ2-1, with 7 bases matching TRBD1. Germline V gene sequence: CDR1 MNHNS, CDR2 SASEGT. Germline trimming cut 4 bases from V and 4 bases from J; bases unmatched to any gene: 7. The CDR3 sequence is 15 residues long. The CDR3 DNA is TGTGCCAGCAGTGCGACGACAGGGACGTACAATGAGCAGTTCTTC. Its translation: CASSATTGTYNEQFF.

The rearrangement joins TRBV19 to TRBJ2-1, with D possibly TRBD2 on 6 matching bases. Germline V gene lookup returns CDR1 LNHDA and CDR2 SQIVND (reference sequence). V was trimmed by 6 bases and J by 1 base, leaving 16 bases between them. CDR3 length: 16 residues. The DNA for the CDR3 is TGTGCCAGTAGCTGGGAGGCGGGAACTTCCTACAATGAGCAGTTCTTC. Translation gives CASSWEAGTSYNEQFF.

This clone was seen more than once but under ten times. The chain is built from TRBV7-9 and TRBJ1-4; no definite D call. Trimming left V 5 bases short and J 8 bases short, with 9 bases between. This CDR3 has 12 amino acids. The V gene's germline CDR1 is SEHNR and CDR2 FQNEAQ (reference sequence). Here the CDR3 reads CASSAREEKLFF. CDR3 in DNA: TGTGCCAGCAGCGCCCGAGAGGAAAAACTGTTTTTT.

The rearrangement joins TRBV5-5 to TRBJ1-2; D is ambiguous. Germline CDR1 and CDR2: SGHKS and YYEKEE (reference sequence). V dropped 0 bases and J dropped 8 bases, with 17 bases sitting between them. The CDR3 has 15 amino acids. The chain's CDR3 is CASSLANVQARGYTF. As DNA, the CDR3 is TGTGCCAGCAGCTTGGCCAATGTCCAGGCCCGGGGCTACACCTTC.

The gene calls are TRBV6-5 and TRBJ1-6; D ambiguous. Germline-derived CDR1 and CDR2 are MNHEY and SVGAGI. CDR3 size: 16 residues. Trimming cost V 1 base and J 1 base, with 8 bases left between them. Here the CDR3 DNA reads TGTGCCAGCAGTTACTGGGCAGATTCCTATAATTCACCCCTCCACTTT. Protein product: CASSYWADSYNSPLHF.

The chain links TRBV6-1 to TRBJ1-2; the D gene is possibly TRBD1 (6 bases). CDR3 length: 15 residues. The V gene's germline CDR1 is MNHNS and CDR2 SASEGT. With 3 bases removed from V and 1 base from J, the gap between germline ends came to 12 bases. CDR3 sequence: CASSDRGVSNYGYTF. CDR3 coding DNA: TGTGCCAGCAGTGACAGGGGCGTGAGTAACTATGGCTACACCTTC.

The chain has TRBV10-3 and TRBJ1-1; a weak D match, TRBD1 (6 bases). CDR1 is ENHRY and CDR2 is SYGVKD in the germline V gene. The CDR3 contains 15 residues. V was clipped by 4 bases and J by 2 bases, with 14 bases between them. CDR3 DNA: TGTGCCATCAGTGGACCCGGGACACTTAACACTGAAGCTTTCTTT. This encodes CAISGPGTLNTEAFF.

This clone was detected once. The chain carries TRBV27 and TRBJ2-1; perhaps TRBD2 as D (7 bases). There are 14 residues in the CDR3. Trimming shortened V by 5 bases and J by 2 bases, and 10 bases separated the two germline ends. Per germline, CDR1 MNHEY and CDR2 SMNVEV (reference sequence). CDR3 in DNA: TGTGCCAGCAGTAGGGGGGGGCCCTACAATGAGCAGTTCTTC. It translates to CASSRGGPYNEQFF.

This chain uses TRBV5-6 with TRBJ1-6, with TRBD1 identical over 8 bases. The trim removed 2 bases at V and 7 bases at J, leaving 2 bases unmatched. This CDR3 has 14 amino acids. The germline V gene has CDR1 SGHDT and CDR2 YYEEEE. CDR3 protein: CASSFNRGNSPLHF. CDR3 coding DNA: TGTGCCAGCAGCTTTAACAGGGGGAATTCACCCCTCCACTTT.

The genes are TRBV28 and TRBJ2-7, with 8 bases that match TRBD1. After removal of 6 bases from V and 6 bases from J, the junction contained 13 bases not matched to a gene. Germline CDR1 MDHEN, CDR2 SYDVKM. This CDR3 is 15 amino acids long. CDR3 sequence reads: CASSLPGQDSSEQYF. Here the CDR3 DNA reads TGTGCCAGCAGCCTACCGGGACAGGACTCGTCCGAGCAGTACTTC. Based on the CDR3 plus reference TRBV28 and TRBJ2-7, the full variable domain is DVKVTQSSRYLVKRTGEKVFLECVQDMDHENMFWYRQDPGLGLRLIYFSYDVKMKEKGDIPEGYSVSREKKERFSLILESASTNQTSMYLCASSLPGQDSSEQYFGPGTRLTVT.

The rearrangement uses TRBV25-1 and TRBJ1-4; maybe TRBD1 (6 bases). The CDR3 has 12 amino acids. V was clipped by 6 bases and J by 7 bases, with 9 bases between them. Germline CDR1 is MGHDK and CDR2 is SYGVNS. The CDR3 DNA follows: TGTGCCAGCAGACCCAGGGGTGAAAAACTGTTTTTT. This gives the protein CASRPRGEKLFF.

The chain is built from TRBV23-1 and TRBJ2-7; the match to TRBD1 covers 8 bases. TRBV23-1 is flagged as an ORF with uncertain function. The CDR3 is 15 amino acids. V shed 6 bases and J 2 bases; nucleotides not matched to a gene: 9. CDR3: CASSLRGQETYEQYF. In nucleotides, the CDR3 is TGCGCCAGCAGCCTAAGGGGACAGGAGACCTACGAGCAGTACTTC.

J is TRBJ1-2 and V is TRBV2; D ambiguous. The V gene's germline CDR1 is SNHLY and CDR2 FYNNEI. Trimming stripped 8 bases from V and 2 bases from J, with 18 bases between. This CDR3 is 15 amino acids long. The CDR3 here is CASVTTGKLNYGYTF. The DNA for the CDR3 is TGTGCCAGCGTAACAACCGGGAAGCTGAACTATGGCTACACCTTC.